The entry that follows covers one T cell receptor beta chain sequence. The data stem from a study of blood T cells in healthy people across ages. The CDR3 is made up of 14 amino acids. CDR1 is SGHTA and CDR2 is FQGNSA in the germline V gene. Primed by a sample-barcoded 5' primer and a J-beta primer mix, a second PCR proceeded for 7 to 11 cycles. TCRdb passed the 5' RACE reads through MiXCR, listing each CDR3 protein once. Here the sample spans over a million distinct CDR3 sequences, 40% to 45% being singletons. This TCR came from a woman between 18 and 29 years old in good health. The V gene is TRBV7-2, the J gene TRBJ2-7; D is ambiguous. The J call may be in error: the DNA end matches TRBJ2-5 better. Sequencing was performed on blood. The CDR3 nucleotides read TGTGCCAGCAGCTTGGGCAGCCCAAAAGAGACCCAGTACTTC. Translation gives CASSLGSPKETQYF.